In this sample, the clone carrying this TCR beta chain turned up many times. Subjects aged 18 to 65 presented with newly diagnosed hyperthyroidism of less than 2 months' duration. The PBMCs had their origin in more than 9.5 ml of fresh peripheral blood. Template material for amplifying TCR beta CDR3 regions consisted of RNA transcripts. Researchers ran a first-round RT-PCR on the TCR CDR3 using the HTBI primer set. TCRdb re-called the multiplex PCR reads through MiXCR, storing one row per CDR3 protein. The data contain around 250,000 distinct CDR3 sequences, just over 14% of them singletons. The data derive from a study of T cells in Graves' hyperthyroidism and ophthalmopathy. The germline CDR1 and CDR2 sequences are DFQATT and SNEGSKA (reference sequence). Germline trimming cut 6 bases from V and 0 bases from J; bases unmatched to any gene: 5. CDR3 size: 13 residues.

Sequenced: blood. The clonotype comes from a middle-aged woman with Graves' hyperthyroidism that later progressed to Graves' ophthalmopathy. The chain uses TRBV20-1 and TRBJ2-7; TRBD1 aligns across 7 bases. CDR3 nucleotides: TGCAGTGCCCATGGGGACAGCTCCTACGAGCAGTACTTC. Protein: CSAHGDSSYEQYF.